This T cell receptor beta chain emerged from a study of T cells in Graves' hyperthyroidism and ophthalmopathy. Study results and limitations: Before onset, ophthalmopathy was predicted by the model a median roughly six months earlier. Most thyroid clonotypes expanded above 0.001 were also detected in blood.

RNA transcripts served as the template for amplifying TCR beta CDR3 regions. Carried out on the TCR CDR3, a first-round RT-PCR used the HTBI primer set. TCRdb used MiXCR to reprocess the multiplex PCR reads, holding one entry per CDR3 protein. The sample comprises some 600,000 distinct CDR3 sequences, over 11% of which are singletons, and around 5.4% rests with the top ten. As regards this clonotype: The antigen is unknown.

V lost 6 bases, J lost 4 bases, and 18 bases lay in between. This CDR3 region has 15 residues. Germline CDR1 reads MNHNS; CDR2 reads SASEGT. Among the patients, aged 18 to 65, hyperthyroidism was newly diagnosed and had lasted under 2 months. The source material was blood. The receptor was isolated from a woman aged 25 to 39 with Graves' hyperthyroidism that later progressed to Graves' ophthalmopathy. J is TRBJ1-1 and V is TRBV6-1; the D gene is possibly TRBD1 (5 bases). CDR3 DNA: TGTGCCAGCAGCGATCTGACAGTGGGAGGCACTGAAGCTTTCTTT. This sequence encodes CASSDLTVGGTEAFF.